This note documents a single T cell receptor (beta chain) sequence. Its antigen is undetermined. This record comes from a study of cytomegalovirus exposure and HLA in healthy donors. V lost 6 bases, J lost 7 bases, and 16 bases lay in between. The germline V gene encodes CDR1 SGHTA and CDR2 FQGTGA. There are 15 residues in the CDR3. PCR involved 60 Vbeta and 13 Jbeta primers. Sequenced by immunoSEQ multiplex PCR; TCRdb stores in-frame clones only, minus some. The sample carries about 120,000 clones, around 88% recorded once. Study conclusions and caveats: A missense DCLRE1C variant was associated with V- and J-gene trimming of TCR beta chains in a later analysis, and an independent cohort replicated the association.

The V and J genes are TRBV7-3 and TRBJ1-6; possible D gene TRBD1, 5 bases. This receptor was identified in a man aged 35-49 years in good health and CMV-seronegative. Sequences were obtained from PBMCs. The CDR3: CASSITGTSNSPLHF. CDR3 DNA sequence: TGTGCCAGCAGTATTACCGGGACTTCAAATTCACCCCTCCACTTT.